What follows are 26 T cell receptor beta chains derived from one specimen sequenced in a study of T-cell reconstitution after alpha-beta-depleted transplantation in children. Molecular barcoding with unique molecular identifiers was used for the TCRbeta library. TCRdb called the PCR reads again in MiXCR, with one record for every CDR3 protein. The sample has roughly 100,000 distinct CDR3 sequences; more than 7% are singletons. Sequencing used PBMCs from the stem cell graft donor, obtained from the stem cell graft. The receptors stem from a human donor who donated a stem cell graft to a child with congenital amegakaryocytic thrombocytopenia.

This clonotype was seen ten or more times. This chain links TRBV20-1 with TRBJ2-4, with D perhaps TRBD2 (7 bases). CDR3 length equals 15 residues. Trimming took 6 bases from V and 0 from J, leaving 15 bases between them. Germline-derived CDR1 and CDR2 are DFQATT and SNEGSKA (reference sequence). CDR3 sequence reads: CSARGGGGAKNIQYF. DNA of the CDR3: TGCAGTGCCAGGGGTGGGGGGGGAGCCAAAAACATTCAGTACTTC.

Regarding this clonotype: This may be a read error, as it is one base from a much larger clone. The chain combines TRBV20-1 with TRBJ2-3; a possible D gene is TRBD1 (5 bases). Germline V gene lookup returns CDR1 DFQATT and CDR2 SNEGSKA (reference sequence). Trimming pared 5 bases from V and 2 bases from J, leaving 11 bases between. The CDR3 runs 13 residues. For the CDR3, the DNA is TGCAGTGCTGGTCAGGGTTCCACAGATACGCAGTATTTT. Protein sequence: CSAGQGSTDTQYF.

The sample holds many counts of this clonotype. The chain combines TRBV7-8 with TRBJ2-1; 8 nucleotides line up with TRBD1. This CDR3 has 15 amino acids. The germline CDR1 and CDR2 sequences are SGHVS and FQNEAQ. The V segment lost 3 bases and the J segment 5 bases; nucleotides outside the gene matches: 6. The CDR3 DNA is TGTGCCAGCAGCTTCGACGGGACAGGCGACAATGAGCAGTTCTTC. This gives the protein CASSFDGTGDNEQFF.

This clonotype was seen ten or more times. The chain carries TRBV7-2 and TRBJ1-1; perhaps TRBD1 as D (6 bases). V lost 5 bases, J lost 0 bases, and 13 bases lay in between. CDR3 size: 15 residues. In germline, CDR1 is SGHTA, CDR2 FQGNSA. CDR3 bases: TGTGCCAGCAGCCCCACAGGGCAACTGAACACTGAAGCTTTCTTT. Protein: CASSPTGQLNTEAFF.

This clonotype was recorded many times. CDR3 sequence (DNA): TGTGCCAGCAGCTTACTCGGACAGGAGGTAGAGACCCAGTACTTC. Its protein is CASSLLGQEVETQYF. The chain is built from TRBV11-1 and TRBJ2-5, with TRBD1 matching 7 bases. V shed 2 bases, J shed 4 bases, and the junction held 7 bases outside the gene matches. The germline V gene encodes CDR1 SGHAT and CDR2 FQDESV (reference sequence). The CDR3 extends over 15 amino acids.

Many counts were recorded for this clonotype. This sequence joins TRBV7-8 and TRBJ2-1; D may be TRBD2 (5 bases). Germline CDR1 and CDR2: SGHVS and FQNEAQ. The CDR3 has 19 residues. Trimming removed 0 bases from V and 2 bases from J, with 20 bases in between. The CDR3 sequence is CASSLARSGSGIAYNEQFF. The CDR3, as DNA: TGTGCCAGCAGCTTAGCGCGTTCAGGCAGCGGCATCGCCTACAATGAGCAGTTCTTC.

The chain joins TRBV28 to TRBJ1-1; D uncertain. CDR3 size: 14 residues. Germline values: CDR1 MDHEN, CDR2 SYDVKM. V was cut by 5 bases and J by 1 base, with 11 bases left in between. The CDR3 loop reads CASSLPRENTEAFF. In nucleotides, the CDR3 is TGTGCCAGCAGTCTTCCCCGGGAGAACACTGAAGCTTTCTTT.

The table lists this clonotype with many counts. The genes are TRBV5-1 and TRBJ1-1; 8 nucleotides line up with TRBD1. V lost 0 bases to trimming and J lost 1 base; unmatched junction nucleotides: 8. This CDR3 contains 17 residues. Germline loops: CDR1 SGHRS, CDR2 YFSETQ. DNA for the CDR3: TGCGCCAGCAGCTTGGAAGGACAGGGCCGCGGGAACACTGAAGCTTTCTTT. This translates into CASSLEGQGRGNTEAFF.

This clonotype was found many times. V usage is TRBV5-1 and J usage is TRBJ1-1, with D possibly being TRBD1 (6 bases). Germline V gives CDR1 SGHRS, CDR2 YFSETQ. The V end was cut by 4 bases, the J end by 6 bases, with 19 bases between. The CDR3 length is 15 residues. CDR3 region: CASSAEARGAAEAFF. The DNA of the CDR3 is TGCGCCAGCAGCGCGGAGGCCAGGGGTGCGGCTGAAGCTTTCTTT. Looking up the rest from reference TRBV5-1 and TRBJ1-1 gives the full variable domain: KAGVTQTPRYLIKTRGQQVTLSCSPISGHRSVSWYQQTPGQGLQFLFEYFSETQRNKGNFPGRFSGRQFSNSRSEMNVSTLELGDSALYLCASSAEARGAAEAFFGQGTRLTVV.

This clonotype was seen ten or more times. The chain has TRBV6-5 and TRBJ2-3; D is possibly TRBD1 (6 bases). Germline CDR1 is MNHEY and CDR2 is SVGAGI. Trimming cost V 6 bases and J 4 bases, with 14 bases left between them. CDR3 length equals 14 residues. Here the CDR3 DNA reads TGTGCCAGCAGCCGTTCCAGGGGTCCAGATACGCAGTATTTT. Its protein is CASSRSRGPDTQYF.

In its sample, this clonotype was seen many times. The chain uses TRBV7-2 and TRBJ2-2, with D hard to call. V was pared by 5 bases and J by 0 bases, with 10 bases between. CDR1 is SGHTA, CDR2 FQGNSA, per germline. This CDR3 region has 15 residues. CDR3 sequence: CASSLSSANTGELFF. The CDR3 nucleotides read TGTGCCAGCAGCCTTTCTAGTGCGAACACCGGGGAGCTGTTTTTT.

The rearrangement joins TRBV9 to TRBJ1-2; 7 nucleotides align to TRBD1. The CDR3 extends over 13 amino acids. Germline V gene lookup returns CDR1 SGDLS and CDR2 YYNGEE. J lost 5 bases, V lost 5 bases, and 6 bases had no gene match. As DNA, the CDR3 is TGTGCCAGCAGTCTTCAACAGGGGTATGGCTACACCTTC. Translating gives CASSLQQGYGYTF.

This clonotype was seen repeatedly, ten times or more. CDR3 region: CASSLEPGGLYEQFF. The DNA of the CDR3 is TGCGCCAGCAGCTTGGAGCCGGGGGGGCTGTATGAGCAGTTCTTC. V usage is TRBV5-1 and J usage is TRBJ2-1; TRBD2 matches at 8 bases. Germline CDR1 is SGHRS and CDR2 is YFSETQ. The V gene end was trimmed by 0 bases and the J gene end by 8 bases; junction bases not matched to a gene: 7. CDR3 length equals 15 residues.

This clonotype showed up many times. V and J are TRBV5-1 and TRBJ1-1; D call uncertain. The V gene lost 3 bases and the J gene lost 0 bases, with 12 bases spanning the gap. This CDR3 has 15 residues. The germline CDR1 and CDR2 sequences are SGHRS and YFSETQ. The CDR3 coding sequence is TGCGCCAGCAGCTGGTCGGTAGGGTTGAACACTGAAGCTTTCTTT. Protein: CASSWSVGLNTEAFF.

This clonotype was observed a handful of times. Just one base apart from a much larger clone, this may be a read error. V usage is TRBV29-1 and J usage is TRBJ2-3; D might be TRBD1 or TRBD2, each matching 5 bases. The CDR3 covers 11 residues. The ends were cut back, 8 bases at V and 11 bases at J, with 17 bases in the middle. The germline gives CDR1 SQVTM, CDR2 ANQGSEA. The CDR3 sequence: CSPRVGVGQYF. The CDR3, as DNA: TGCAGCCCTCGCGTGGGGGTCGGGCAGTATTTT.

Many counts were recorded for this clonotype. The chain is built from TRBV20-1 and TRBJ1-1; D ambiguous. CDR1 and CDR2 from the germline V gene are DFQATT and SNEGSKA (reference sequence). The CDR3 totals 14 residues. Trimming shortened V by 6 bases and J by 0 bases, and 14 bases separated the two germline ends. The CDR3 sequence is CSAPRGQLNTEAFF. The CDR3 coding sequence is TGCAGTGCGCCCCGAGGGCAGCTGAACACTGAAGCTTTCTTT.

The rearrangement uses TRBV25-1 and TRBJ2-2; either TRBD1 or TRBD2 may supply D (6 bases each). Trimming removed 4 bases at V and 6 bases at J, with 15 bases between. Looked up from germline, CDR1 is MGHDK and CDR2 is SYGVNS. This CDR3 is 15 amino acids long. The CDR3 region has the DNA TGTGCCAGCAGTGCGGGCCCTCGGGGGCCCGGGGAGCTGTTTTTT. Protein: CASSAGPRGPGELFF.

The sample holds many counts of this clonotype. The gene calls are TRBV7-6 and TRBJ2-7; 10 bases are shared with TRBD2. Germline CDR1 SGHVS, CDR2 FNYEAQ. The CDR3 is made up of 19 amino acids. V shed 1 base and J 3 bases; nucleotides not matched to a gene: 15. The CDR3 bases are TGTGCCAGCAGCTTAGGCCCCTGGACTAGCGGTGCTACACTCTACGAGCAGTACTTC. Its translation: CASSLGPWTSGATLYEQYF.

The table lists this clonotype with many counts. This rearrangement joins TRBV12-3 or TRBV12-4 to TRBJ2-5; 8 bases map to TRBD2. This CDR3 region has 14 residues. J gave up 2 bases and V 7 bases, and 6 bases lay outside the gene matches. CDR3 loop: CASTSRGGQETQYF. Here the CDR3 DNA reads TGTGCCAGCACTTCCCGGGGGGGGCAAGAGACCCAGTACTTC.

This clonotype was recorded many times. The chain carries TRBV10-3 and TRBJ2-2; 9 positions match TRBD1. Trimming cost V 6 bases and J 5 bases; bases outside gene matches: 7. Per germline, CDR1 ENHRY and CDR2 SYGVKD. The CDR3 sequence is 15 residues long. Written as DNA, the CDR3 is TGTGCCATCAGCATCCGGGACAGGGAAACCGGGGAGCTGTTTTTT. Protein product: CAISIRDRETGELFF.

This clonotype occurred many times. The chain carries TRBV4-1 and TRBJ2-1, with D perhaps matching TRBD2 (5 bases). Germline assignment: CDR1 MGHRA and CDR2 YSYEKL. Between the trimmed V and J ends, which lost 5 bases and 0 bases, there was a span of 11 bases. The CDR3 consists of 15 residues. The CDR3 loop is CASSFIASSYNEQFF. DNA for the CDR3: TGCGCCAGCAGCTTTATAGCGAGCTCCTACAATGAGCAGTTCTTC.

This clonotype has a count of ten or more. The chain links TRBV5-1 to TRBJ2-1; 11 nucleotides match TRBD2. V lost 0 bases, J lost 10 bases, and 12 bases stayed unmatched. This CDR3 contains 17 residues. Germline V gives CDR1 SGHRS, CDR2 YFSETQ. Here the CDR3 DNA reads TGCGCCAGCAGCTTGGACCCTAGCGGGGGGTCTCAGCGGGAGCAGTTCTTC. It encodes CASSLDPSGGSQREQFF.

This clonotype was counted many times. The V and J genes are TRBV20-1 and TRBJ2-6, with TRBD1 identical over 12 bases. CDR1 is DFQATT, CDR2 SNEGSKA, per germline (reference sequence). The J segment lost 1 base and the V segment lost 0 bases, leaving 4 bases of the junction unmatched. The CDR3 loop spans 18 amino acids. The DNA of the CDR3 is TGCAGTGCTAGAGATGCGGGACAGGGGGCGTCTGGGGCCAACGTCCTGACTTTC. Its protein product is CSARDAGQGASGANVLTF.

This clonotype was picked up many times. The rearrangement uses TRBV29-1 and TRBJ2-5; no clear D gene. The CDR3 extends over 13 amino acids. The V gene lost 7 bases and the J gene lost 12 bases, with 24 bases spanning the gap. In germline, CDR1 is SQVTM, CDR2 ANQGSEA. CDR3: CSAMMSEQGMKYF. The CDR3 DNA reads TGCAGCGCTATGATGAGCGAACAAGGGATGAAGTACTTC.

Points on this clonotype: This sequence may be a read error, since a much larger clone differs from it by one base. The chain is built from TRBV12-3 or TRBV12-4 and TRBJ2-7, with 9 bases matching TRBD2. The CDR3 contains 15 residues. The CDR3 spells CASSPNSGGSYEHYF. The CDR3 DNA is TGTGCCAGCAGTCCTAATAGCGGGGGTTCCTACGAGCACTACTTC.

This clonotype occurred many times. The chain is built from TRBV4-1 and TRBJ2-7, with D possibly being TRBD2 (5 bases). The CDR3 totals 15 residues. The V end lost 2 bases, the J end lost 2 bases, and 13 bases lay between the germline ends. The germline V gene encodes CDR1 MGHRA and CDR2 YSYEKL. CDR3: CASSQRAADPYEQYF. CDR3 coding DNA: TGCGCCAGCAGCCAACGGGCAGCGGACCCCTACGAGCAGTACTTC.